The 16 T cell receptor beta chains presented below share a single source sample, sequenced in a study of T cell responses to AZD1222 COVID-19 vaccine. TCRdb keeps only in-frame clones here, not all; method: immunoSEQ multiplex PCR. The sample includes 150,000 to 200,000 clones, around 89% of them seen just once. The specimen was peripheral blood, collected on day 0 of AZD1222 vaccination. The receptors here all came from an adult in good health.

CDR3 DNA sequence: TGTGCCAGCAGCCCGGGGACGGCTCACAATCAGCCCCAGCATTTT. It encodes CASSPGTAHNQPQHF. This chain joins TRBV7-9 and TRBJ1-5; a weak D match, TRBD1 (5 bases). The length of the CDR3 is 15 residues. In germline, CDR1 is SEHNR, CDR2 FQNEAQ (reference sequence). V was pared by 5 bases and J by 3 bases, with 14 bases between.

The table lists this clone with a few counts. The CDR3 nucleotides are TGTGCCAGCAGCCGAACGAACTCAGGATCCGAAAAACTGTTTTTT. Translating it yields CASSRTNSGSEKLFF. The gene calls are TRBV9 and TRBJ1-4; D not certain. This CDR3 has 15 amino acids. Germline CDR1 reads SGDLS; CDR2 reads YYNGEE. Trimming took off 4 bases at V and 8 bases at J, with 18 bases between the two ends.

The J gene is TRBJ1-1, the V gene TRBV9, with a weak D call TRBD1 (6 bases). This CDR3 contains 13 residues. CDR1 is SGDLS and CDR2 is YYNGEE in the germline V gene. The germline V and J ends were trimmed by 3 bases and 1 base, with 7 bases remaining between them. The CDR3 DNA reads as TGTGCCAGCAGCGAAGGGGGGAACACTGAAGCTTTCTTT. Amino acids: CASSEGGNTEAFF.

This chain joins TRBV19 and TRBJ1-2, with D perhaps TRBD1 (6 bases). V was cut by 7 bases and J by 4 bases, with 19 bases left in between. The V gene's germline CDR1 is LNHDA and CDR2 SQIVND (reference sequence). There are 15 residues in the CDR3. CDR3 protein: CASTFITGSPYGYTF. CDR3 nucleotide sequence: TGTGCCAGTACCTTCATTACAGGGTCCCCCTATGGCTACACCTTC.

This chain's CDR3 is CASRTGFGEKLFF. The DNA for the CDR3 is TGTGCCAGCAGGACAGGTTTTGGTGAAAAACTGTTTTTT. V usage is TRBV25-1 and J usage is TRBJ1-4; D possibly corresponds to TRBD1 (6 bases). Per germline, CDR1 MGHDK and CDR2 SYGVNS. The CDR3 sequence is 13 residues long. V lost 6 bases and J lost 7, with 12 bases in between.

The genes are TRBV7-2 and TRBJ1-4; D not certain. CDR3 length: 14 residues. Trimming left V 1 base short and J 8 bases short, with 11 bases between. Germline V gene data show CDR1 as SGHTA and CDR2 as FQGNSA. The CDR3 DNA reads TGTGCCAGCAGCTTAGATCTAATGGGGGAAAAACTGTTTTTT. It encodes CASSLDLMGEKLFF.

The rearrangement uses TRBV30 and TRBJ1-1, with 9 bases that match TRBD1. The germline CDR1 and CDR2 sequences are GTSNPN and SVGIG (reference sequence). The V and J ends lost 8 bases and 1 base, in that order; junction bases with no gene match: 2. The CDR3 extends over 12 amino acids. The CDR3 here is CARDRANTEAFF. The CDR3 DNA follows: TGTGCCAGGGACAGGGCGAACACTGAAGCTTTCTTT.

This rearrangement joins TRBV3-1 (or the pseudogene TRBV3-2) to TRBJ2-2; D might be TRBD1 (6 bases). V was shortened by 4 bases and J by 6 bases, with 12 bases between the two germline ends. Germline V gives CDR1 LGHDT, CDR2 YNNKEL (reference sequence). The CDR3 runs 14 residues. CDR3 DNA sequence: TGTGCCAGCAGCCCAGGGGTAGCAGCCGGGGAGCTGTTTTTT. It yields the protein CASSPGVAAGELFF.

This clone has only one observation. This chain joins TRBV3-1 (or the pseudogene TRBV3-2) and TRBJ1-3; tentative D call: TRBD1 (5 bases). The V gene's germline CDR1 is LGHDT and CDR2 YNNKEL (reference sequence). V lost 1 base and J 9 bases, leaving 19 bases between the germline ends. The CDR3 contains 16 residues. CDR3 residues: CASSQVVSRVRGTIYF. The CDR3 coding sequence is TGTGCCAGCAGCCAAGTAGTGTCCAGGGTACGAGGCACCATATATTTT.

The chain employs TRBV5-3 and TRBJ1-5, with 9 bases matching TRBD1. TRBV5-3 is sorted into the ORF group, with uncertain function. Trimming at V came to 0 bases and at J to 8 bases, leaving 9 bases not matched to a gene. This CDR3 region has 16 residues. CDR3 loop: CARSLGGGTGLKPQHF. The CDR3 region has the DNA TGTGCCAGAAGCTTGGGGGGCGGGACAGGGTTGAAGCCCCAGCATTTT.

J is TRBJ1-4 and V is TRBV11-2; the D is unclear. In germline, CDR1 is SGHAT, CDR2 FQNNGV. Trimming took 2 bases from V and 8 from J, leaving 12 bases between them. CDR3 length equals 14 residues. Here the CDR3 DNA reads TGTGCCAGCAGCTTATATGCCAGCCAGGAAAAACTGTTTTTT. Translated: CASSLYASQEKLFF.

This clone was detected once. The chain uses TRBV9 and TRBJ2-2; D is unresolved. The CDR3 sequence is 16 residues long. V was pared by 2 bases and J by 2 bases, with 13 bases between. The V gene's germline CDR1 is SGDLS and CDR2 YYNGEE. The CDR3 sequence is CASSVYESTNTGELFF. Here the CDR3 DNA reads TGTGCCAGCAGCGTTTATGAGTCCACAAACACCGGGGAGCTGTTTTTT.

The V gene is TRBV30, the J gene TRBJ2-7, with TRBD2 identical over 8 bases. The CDR3 loop spans 15 amino acids. Trimming removed 0 bases from V and 2 bases from J; junction bases left unmatched: 6. Per the germline V gene, CDR1 is GTSNPN and CDR2 is SVGIG (reference sequence). This chain's CDR3 is CAWSVPGGLPYEQYF. The CDR3 DNA follows: TGTGCCTGGAGTGTCCCGGGGGGGCTGCCCTACGAGCAGTACTTC.

This rearrangement joins TRBV7-9 to TRBJ1-2; D uncertain. The CDR3 is 13 amino acids. Germline assignment: CDR1 SEHNR and CDR2 FQNEAQ (reference sequence). The V gene lost 5 bases and the J gene lost 8 bases, with 15 bases spanning the gap. CDR3 sequence reads: CASSQPRLQGYTF. The CDR3 nucleotides read TGTGCCAGCAGCCAACCTAGACTTCAGGGCTACACCTTC.

V gene TRBV27 combines with J gene TRBJ2-3; 10 positions match TRBD2. J was trimmed by 0 bases and V by 4 bases; bases with no gene match: 1. CDR1 and CDR2 (germline): MNHEY, SMNVEV (reference sequence). The CDR3 loop spans 15 amino acids. CDR3 region: CASSSLAGSTDTQYF. CDR3 DNA: TGTGCCAGCAGTTCACTAGCGGGAAGCACAGATACGCAGTATTTT.

CDR3 region: CASSYARGLGYTF. CDR3 nucleotide sequence: TGTGCCAGCAGTTACGCCAGGGGGCTTGGCTACACCTTC. The rearrangement joins TRBV6-2 or TRBV6-3 to TRBJ1-2; TRBD1 aligns across 8 bases. The CDR3 totals 13 residues. With V trimmed by 2 bases and J by 7 bases, 3 bases remained unmatched. Germline lookup yields CDR1 MNHEY and CDR2 SVGEGT.